This TCR beta chain appears in the sequencing data of a study of tumor-infiltrating lymphocytes in primary liver carcinoma. Concerning this clonotype itself: The conserved closing phenylalanine or tryptophan is absent in this CDR3, likely reflecting a read error.

A constant-region primer served to make TCR beta cDNA from about 500 ng total RNA. For TCR beta, libraries were produced by three nested multiplex PCR rounds using slightly modified ARM-PCR. The opening two PCR rounds, approximately 10 cycles each, paired TRBV1-TRBV30 forward primers with a C-beta reverse primer. MiXCR, run by TCRdb on the multiplex PCR reads, gives a single entry per CDR3 protein. The sample records 60,000 or so distinct CDR3 sequences, 70% to 85% being singletons. V was pared by 7 bases and J by 2 bases, with 15 bases between. This CDR3 region has 14 residues. From unsorted bulk tissue weighing about 20-31 mg, DNA and RNA were co-extracted.

The rearrangement joins TRBV12-3 or TRBV12-4 to TRBJ2-7; D perhaps matches TRBD2 (6 bases). The receptor's source is a man aged 40-55 years with primary liver carcinoma and hepatitis B virus infection. The sequenced material came from liver tumor tissue from sampling region 2. Subset defined: tumor region T2, inferior pole. This CDR3 is CASTSSVDTYEQYL. The DNA of the CDR3 is TGTGCCAGCACTTCTAGCGTAGACACCTACGAGCAGTACCTC.